These 9 T cell receptor beta chains were all obtained from the same sample, sequenced in a study of cytomegalovirus exposure and HLA in healthy donors. Clones were read by immunoSEQ multiplex PCR, and TCRdb kept only the in-frame ones, dropping some. The table lists 220,000 or so clones, 80% to 85% of them singletons. Material for sequencing was PBMCs. These TCRs come from a woman under 40 in good health and CMV-seropositive.

The V call is TRBV28, the J call TRBJ1-2; D unclear. The CDR3 runs 14 residues. Germline CDR1 is MDHEN and CDR2 is SYDVKM. V gave up 2 bases and J gave up 2 bases, with 9 bases separating them. For the CDR3, the DNA is TGTGCCAGCAGTTTAGTATCTCAGAACTATGGCTACACCTTC. Its protein product is CASSLVSQNYGYTF.

The chain has TRBV6-1 and TRBJ2-1, with D possibly being TRBD2 (5 bases). V was trimmed by 6 bases and J by 9 bases, leaving 12 bases between them. The CDR3 extends over 12 amino acids. Germline V lookup: CDR1 MNHNS, CDR2 SASEGT. CDR3 sequence reads: CASSQTGIEQFF. For the CDR3, the DNA is TGTGCCAGCAGCCAGACGGGAATTGAGCAGTTCTTC.

The chain is built from TRBV29-1 and TRBJ2-2; D unclear. This CDR3 is built from 13 residues. From germline, CDR1 is SQVTM and CDR2 ANQGSEA. Trimming removed 4 bases from V and 6 bases from J, with 12 bases in between. This CDR3 reads CSVAVSIPGELFF. DNA for the CDR3: TGCAGCGTTGCCGTTAGCATCCCCGGGGAGCTGTTTTTT.

This chain uses TRBV25-1 with TRBJ2-1; the D gene is possibly TRBD2 (5 bases). Trimming pared 3 bases from V and 5 bases from J, leaving 11 bases between. In germline, CDR1 is MGHDK, CDR2 SYGVNS. The CDR3 length is 14 residues. CDR3 in amino acids: CASSETTPHNEQFF. The CDR3 DNA follows: TGTGCCAGCAGTGAGACTACCCCTCACAATGAGCAGTTCTTC.

V usage is TRBV7-2 and J usage is TRBJ1-2, with D possibly TRBD1 on 5 matching bases. V lost 5 bases, J lost 0 bases, and 16 bases lay in between. The V gene's germline CDR1 is SGHTA and CDR2 FQGNSA. The CDR3 spans 16 residues. The CDR3 region is CASSPSFRASNYGYTF. In nucleotides, the CDR3 is TGTGCCAGCAGCCCGAGCTTCAGGGCGTCTAACTATGGCTACACCTTC.

The chain is built from TRBV27 and TRBJ1-4; D ambiguous. V lost 10 bases, J lost 2 bases, and 11 bases lay in between. This CDR3 contains 13 residues. Per the germline V gene, CDR1 is MNHEY and CDR2 is SMNVEV (reference sequence). This chain's CDR3 is CATRLNTNEKLFF. The CDR3 nucleotides read TGTGCCACCCGACTGAACACTAATGAAAAACTGTTTTTT.

The J gene is TRBJ1-1, the V gene TRBV27; 9 nucleotides align to TRBD1. The CDR3 loop spans 17 amino acids. In germline, CDR1 is MNHEY, CDR2 SMNVEV (reference sequence). The trim removed 5 bases at V and 2 bases at J, leaving 12 bases unmatched. CDR3 amino acids: CASSKRTGGLRNTEAFF. DNA for the CDR3: TGTGCCAGCAGTAAGAGAACAGGGGGCTTGAGAAACACTGAAGCTTTCTTT.

The V and J genes are TRBV2 and TRBJ2-5; 10 bases map to TRBD1. Germline assignment: CDR1 SNHLY and CDR2 FYNNEI. This CDR3 comprises 14 residues. Unmatched junction bases numbered 2, after V lost 4 bases and J lost 3 bases. CDR3: CASSGGTGEETQYF. Here the CDR3 DNA reads TGTGCCAGCAGTGGGGGGACAGGGGAAGAGACCCAGTACTTC.

The chain employs TRBV2 and TRBJ1-1; no definite D call. Trimming stripped 1 base from V and 1 base from J, with 7 bases between. The CDR3 is 14 amino acids. Germline assignment: CDR1 SNHLY and CDR2 FYNNEI. CDR3 nucleotide sequence: TGTGCCAGCAGTGAAGGTTCGGGGAACACTGAAGCTTTCTTT. It codes for CASSEGSGNTEAFF.